A selection of T cell receptor beta chains follows, all from one sample in a study of blood T cell repertoires in COVID-19. The assay was immunoSEQ multiplex PCR, and TCRdb's table has in-frame clones only and misses some. The sample lists hundreds of thousands of clones, about 90% seen once, with roughly 0.25% in the top ten. The sequenced sample consisted of peripheral blood. The receptors come from a woman aged 18-29 years with acute or convalescent COVID-19. Both conserved end residues are part of each CDR3. Fields, in order: D gene, J gene, V gene, clone size, CDR3 DNA, CDR3 protein. The D gene is left open where the match is weak. Not every row has a clone size; where given, it reads once, few, many or a size class.

d_call: NA
j_call: TRBJ2-7
v_call: TRBV21-1
clone_size: NA
cdr3_nt: TGTGCCAGCAGCAAACAACCGGGACAAACCTACGAGCAGTACTTC
cdr3_aa: CASSKQPGQTYEQYF

d_call: TRBD2
j_call: TRBJ2-1
v_call: TRBV2
clone_size: once
cdr3_nt: TGTGCCAGCAGCCGCGGGGGGGCTAAGGGGAATGAGCAGTTCTTC
cdr3_aa: CASSRGGAKGNEQFF

d_call: TRBD1
j_call: TRBJ1-5
v_call: TRBV4-1
clone_size: NA
cdr3_nt: TGCGCCAGCAGCCGGGACAGGGCGAATCAGCCCCAGCATTTT
cdr3_aa: CASSRDRANQPQHF

d_call: TRBD2
j_call: TRBJ2-1
v_call: TRBV6-7
clone_size: NA
cdr3_nt: TGTGCCAGCAGTGGACTAGCGGGGATTCGAGGAGAGCAGTTCTTC
cdr3_aa: CASSGLAGIRGEQFF

d_call: NA
j_call: TRBJ1-3
v_call: TRBV2
clone_size: NA
cdr3_nt: TGTGCCAGCAAGTTGAGGGCTGCTGGAAACACCATATATTTT
cdr3_aa: CASKLRAAGNTIYF

d_call: TRBD1
j_call: TRBJ1-2
v_call: TRBV7-3
clone_size: NA
cdr3_nt: TGTGCCAGCAGCCCCGGGACAGGGGGCTTCCCTAACTATGGCTACACCTTC
cdr3_aa: CASSPGTGGFPNYGYTF

d_call: NA
j_call: TRBJ1-2
v_call: TRBV5-6
clone_size: NA
cdr3_nt: TGTGCCAGCAGAATATGGGGAGGTTATGGCTACACCTTC
cdr3_aa: CASRIWGGYGYTF

d_call: NA
j_call: TRBJ1-2
v_call: TRBV4-1
clone_size: NA
cdr3_nt: TGCGCCAGCAGCCTCCCCCAGGCCAGGATAGCTAACTATGGCTACACCTTC
cdr3_aa: CASSLPQARIANYGYTF

d_call: NA
j_call: TRBJ2-7
v_call: TRBV28
clone_size: once
cdr3_nt: TGTGCCAGCAGGGACACAGGACCCTCCTCCTACGAGCAGTACTTC
cdr3_aa: CASRDTGPSSYEQYF

d_call: TRBD1
j_call: TRBJ1-1
v_call: TRBV12-5
clone_size: few
cdr3_nt: TGTGCTAGTGGTTTAAGAACAGGGGTCATGAACACTGAAGCTTTCTTT
cdr3_aa: CASGLRTGVMNTEAFF

d_call: NA
j_call: TRBJ1-5
v_call: TRBV12-5
clone_size: NA
cdr3_nt: TGTGCTAGTGCTCCTTTTTTCTCCCAGCCCCAGCATTTT
cdr3_aa: CASAPFFSQPQHF

d_call: NA
j_call: TRBJ2-4
v_call: TRBV2
clone_size: NA
cdr3_nt: TGTGCCACCGGAATCGAGGCGAACATTCAGTACTTC
cdr3_aa: CATGIEANIQYF

d_call: TRBD2
j_call: TRBJ2-1
v_call: TRBV6-5
clone_size: once
cdr3_nt: TGTGCCAGCAGTTACCTAGCGGGGGGTGGGAATGAGCAGTTCTTC
cdr3_aa: CASSYLAGGGNEQFF

d_call: NA
j_call: TRBJ1-1
v_call: TRBV11-2
clone_size: NA
cdr3_nt: TGTGCCAGCAGCTTTGGCTCCCAGAAAAACACTGAAGCTTTCTTT
cdr3_aa: CASSFGSQKNTEAFF

d_call: NA
j_call: TRBJ2-3
v_call: TRBV6-2/TRBV6-3
clone_size: NA
cdr3_nt: TGTGCCAGCAGTTACCCCCCCTATTCCACAGATACGCAGTATTTT
cdr3_aa: CASSYPPYSTDTQYF

d_call: TRBD1
j_call: TRBJ1-2
v_call: TRBV6-5
clone_size: NA
cdr3_nt: TGTGCCAGCAGTTACTCCCCGACAGGGAGTTCCTATGGCTACACCTTC
cdr3_aa: CASSYSPTGSSYGYTF

d_call: NA
j_call: TRBJ1-1
v_call: TRBV27
clone_size: NA
cdr3_nt: TGTGCCAGCAGTCCCACCTGGGCCAGGAACACTGAAGCTTTCTTT
cdr3_aa: CASSPTWARNTEAFF

d_call: NA
j_call: TRBJ2-1
v_call: TRBV6-5
clone_size: NA
cdr3_nt: TGTGCCAGCATCAAGGGGAATTCTAATGAGCAGTTCTTC
cdr3_aa: CASIKGNSNEQFF

d_call: NA
j_call: TRBJ1-6
v_call: TRBV7-9
clone_size: NA
cdr3_nt: TGTGCCAGCAGCCTACAGGGAAATTCACCCCTCCACTTT
cdr3_aa: CASSLQGNSPLHF

d_call: TRBD1
j_call: TRBJ1-1
v_call: TRBV7-6
clone_size: once
cdr3_nt: TGTGCCAGCAGTCCAGGGGGCCCCGAAGCTTTCTTT
cdr3_aa: CASSPGGPEAFF

d_call: TRBD2
j_call: TRBJ2-3
v_call: TRBV5-1
clone_size: NA
cdr3_nt: TGCGCCAGCTACTTACCTACGACTAGCGGGGAAAATACGCAGTATTTT
cdr3_aa: CASYLPTTSGENTQYF

d_call: NA
j_call: TRBJ1-2
v_call: TRBV2
clone_size: NA
cdr3_nt: TGTGCCAGAACGTCGGACAGTTTTAACTATGGCTACACCTTC
cdr3_aa: CARTSDSFNYGYTF

d_call: TRBD2
j_call: TRBJ2-5
v_call: TRBV5-1
clone_size: NA
cdr3_nt: TGCGCCAGCAGCTTGATTAGCGGGGGGGCGATGGAGACCCAGTACTTC
cdr3_aa: CASSLISGGAMETQYF

d_call: TRBD1
j_call: TRBJ1-5
v_call: TRBV10-3
clone_size: NA
cdr3_nt: TGTGCCATCAGTCCGACAGGGGGTGGCAATCAGCCCCAGCATTTT
cdr3_aa: CAISPTGGGNQPQHF

d_call: NA
j_call: TRBJ1-5
v_call: TRBV18
clone_size: NA
cdr3_nt: TGTGCCAGCTCACCCGGGGTTAATCAGCCCCAGCATTTT
cdr3_aa: CASSPGVNQPQHF

d_call: NA
j_call: TRBJ2-5
v_call: TRBV5-6
clone_size: NA
cdr3_nt: TGTGCCAGCAGCTTGGGCCTTGGGGCCCCAGAGACCCAGTACTTC
cdr3_aa: CASSLGLGAPETQYF

d_call: NA
j_call: TRBJ2-7
v_call: TRBV11-2
clone_size: few
cdr3_nt: TGTGCCAGCAGCTTAGTTAGCGGTGGGGCCTACGAGCAGTACTTC
cdr3_aa: CASSLVSGGAYEQYF

d_call: NA
j_call: TRBJ2-1
v_call: TRBV6-2/TRBV6-3
clone_size: NA
cdr3_nt: TGTGCCAGCAGTTACTCGAGGGAAAAGAATGGGAGGTCCTACAATGAGCAGTTCTTC
cdr3_aa: CASSYSREKNGRSYNEQFF

d_call: TRBD1
j_call: TRBJ1-6
v_call: TRBV28
clone_size: NA
cdr3_nt: TGTGCCAGCAGTTCGGGACAGCTCTATAATTCACCCCTCCACTTT
cdr3_aa: CASSSGQLYNSPLHF

d_call: NA
j_call: TRBJ2-7
v_call: TRBV11-1
clone_size: NA
cdr3_nt: TGTGCCAGCAGCTTCGGACAGACTTACGAGCAGTACTTC
cdr3_aa: CASSFGQTYEQYF

d_call: TRBD2
j_call: TRBJ2-7
v_call: TRBV7-2
clone_size: NA
cdr3_nt: TGTGCCAGCAGCTTCAGCGGGGGAGGAGAGCAGTACTTC
cdr3_aa: CASSFSGGGEQYF

d_call: TRBD1
j_call: TRBJ1-1
v_call: TRBV5-1
clone_size: NA
cdr3_nt: TGCGCCAGCAGCACGGAACAGGGGTGGGACGAAGCTTTCTTT
cdr3_aa: CASSTEQGWDEAFF

d_call: TRBD1
j_call: TRBJ1-2
v_call: TRBV24-1
clone_size: NA
cdr3_nt: TGTGCCACCAGTGATTTGGGACCGGGACAGGTCCTCTATGGCTACACCTTC
cdr3_aa: CATSDLGPGQVLYGYTF

d_call: TRBD1
j_call: TRBJ1-1
v_call: TRBV30
clone_size: NA
cdr3_nt: TGTGCCTCCCTCTCACAGGGGAGAGGCACTGAAGCTTTCTTT
cdr3_aa: CASLSQGRGTEAFF

d_call: TRBD1
j_call: TRBJ1-1
v_call: TRBV7-9
clone_size: once
cdr3_nt: TGTGCCAGCAGCCCTGGACAGGGTGGTACTGAAGCTTTCTTT
cdr3_aa: CASSPGQGGTEAFF

d_call: NA
j_call: TRBJ2-3
v_call: TRBV6-5
clone_size: NA
cdr3_nt: TGTGCCAGCAGAAGACAGATAACTAGCACAGATACGCAGTATTTT
cdr3_aa: CASRRQITSTDTQYF

d_call: TRBD2
j_call: TRBJ2-3
v_call: TRBV9
clone_size: once
cdr3_nt: TGTGCCAGCAGCGCCCGTAGCGGGGGCCTTACTAGCACAGATACGCAGTATTTT
cdr3_aa: CASSARSGGLTSTDTQYF

d_call: TRBD1
j_call: TRBJ1-1
v_call: TRBV2
clone_size: NA
cdr3_nt: TGTGCCAGCATGACCGGGACAGGGCCTATGAACACTGAAGCTTTCTTT
cdr3_aa: CASMTGTGPMNTEAFF

d_call: NA
j_call: TRBJ2-1
v_call: TRBV12-3/TRBV12-4
clone_size: NA
cdr3_nt: TGTGCCAGCAGTTTTAGTAGAGTTGGTGAGCAGTTCTTC
cdr3_aa: CASSFSRVGEQFF

d_call: NA
j_call: TRBJ1-1
v_call: TRBV4-1
clone_size: NA
cdr3_nt: TGCGCCAGCAGCACCGACAGGTCCGTTGAAGCTTTCTTT
cdr3_aa: CASSTDRSVEAFF

d_call: NA
j_call: TRBJ1-5
v_call: TRBV6-2/TRBV6-3
clone_size: NA
cdr3_nt: TGTGCCAGCAGTGGAGGGCCCTTTAGCAATCAGCCCCAGCATTTT
cdr3_aa: CASSGGPFSNQPQHF

d_call: TRBD1
j_call: TRBJ2-7
v_call: TRBV24-1
clone_size: NA
cdr3_nt: TGTGCCACCAGTGTAGGGACAGGGTCCTCCTACGAGCAGTACTTC
cdr3_aa: CATSVGTGSSYEQYF

d_call: TRBD1
j_call: TRBJ1-2
v_call: TRBV18
clone_size: NA
cdr3_nt: TGTGCCAGCTCACAACAGGGGCGGTCTGGCTACACCTTC
cdr3_aa: CASSQQGRSGYTF

d_call: NA
j_call: TRBJ1-5
v_call: TRBV2
clone_size: NA
cdr3_nt: TGTGCCAGCAGTTACTTTAGCAATCAGCCCCAGCATTTT
cdr3_aa: CASSYFSNQPQHF

d_call: NA
j_call: TRBJ1-4
v_call: TRBV7-9
clone_size: NA
cdr3_nt: TGTGCCAGCAGCTTCTCTCCCATCCCGGGGGCTAATGAAAAACTGTTTTTT
cdr3_aa: CASSFSPIPGANEKLFF

d_call: NA
j_call: TRBJ2-5
v_call: TRBV5-1
clone_size: NA
cdr3_nt: TGCGCCAGCAGCTTGCAACAGGGAGTCCACGAGACCCAGTACTTC
cdr3_aa: CASSLQQGVHETQYF

d_call: NA
j_call: TRBJ2-7
v_call: TRBV5-1
clone_size: NA
cdr3_nt: TGCGCCAGCAGTTTTCAGGGAAACAACGAGCAGTACTTC
cdr3_aa: CASSFQGNNEQYF

d_call: NA
j_call: TRBJ1-5
v_call: TRBV1
clone_size: NA
cdr3_nt: TGCACCAGCAGCCCTTTACAGGGTAATCAGCCCCAGCATTTT
cdr3_aa: CTSSPLQGNQPQHF

d_call: NA
j_call: TRBJ2-7
v_call: TRBV6-2/TRBV6-3
clone_size: NA
cdr3_nt: TGTGCCAGCAGTGGGCTCGCAGGGCAGAGCAGTTACGAGCAGTACTTC
cdr3_aa: CASSGLAGQSSYEQYF

d_call: NA
j_call: TRBJ1-3
v_call: TRBV6-5
clone_size: NA
cdr3_nt: TGTGCCAGCATAGTTGGAAACACCATATATTTT
cdr3_aa: CASIVGNTIYF

d_call: TRBD1
j_call: TRBJ1-5
v_call: TRBV19
clone_size: NA
cdr3_nt: TGTGCCAGCTCCGGGACAGGGGCAATCTCCCAGCATTTT
cdr3_aa: CASSGTGAISQHF

d_call: TRBD1
j_call: TRBJ1-2
v_call: TRBV25-1
clone_size: once
cdr3_nt: TGTGCCAGCAGTGGAACGGGACAGGGGGAAGGTGGCTACACCTTC
cdr3_aa: CASSGTGQGEGGYTF

d_call: NA
j_call: TRBJ1-1
v_call: TRBV11-3
clone_size: NA
cdr3_nt: TGTGCCAGCAGCCACAGGAGTGGAACTGAAGCTTTCTTT
cdr3_aa: CASSHRSGTEAFF

d_call: NA
j_call: TRBJ1-2
v_call: TRBV29-1
clone_size: NA
cdr3_nt: TGCAGCGTTGAGACAGATGGCTACACCTTC
cdr3_aa: CSVETDGYTF

d_call: TRBD1
j_call: TRBJ2-3
v_call: TRBV11-3
clone_size: once
cdr3_nt: TGTGCCAGCAGCACCGGACAGGGATGGACAGATACGCAGTATTTT
cdr3_aa: CASSTGQGWTDTQYF

d_call: NA
j_call: TRBJ1-6
v_call: TRBV9
clone_size: NA
cdr3_nt: TGTGCCAGCAGCGTAGTAGAGGGTGGAAATTCACCCCTCCACTTT
cdr3_aa: CASSVVEGGNSPLHF

d_call: NA
j_call: TRBJ1-2
v_call: TRBV21-1
clone_size: NA
cdr3_nt: TGTGCCAGCAGCAACGGGGTATCGGGCTATGGCTACACCTTC
cdr3_aa: CASSNGVSGYGYTF